This T cell receptor (beta chain) was retrieved from a study of blood T cell repertoires in COVID-19. In the original processing: Cell counts per sample came from amplifying reference gene primers. Here immunoSEQ multiplex PCR was the method, and the copy in TCRdb shows in-frame clones only, minus some. That table is the source of V, J and clone size, and D and trimming were worked out from the DNA. The table has 150,000 or so clones, 75% to 80% seen once; the top ten hold 9% to 10%. The CDR3 consists of 17 residues. V lost 3 bases and J lost 1; bases outside the gene matches: 9. This receptor was identified in a woman in her forties or fifties with active or convalescent COVID-19. The chain has TRBV23-1 and TRBJ2-3; 8 nucleotides match TRBD1. TRBV23-1 is an ORF, and what it does is uncertain. Sequencing used peripheral blood. This chain's CDR3 is CASSQGPRDRCTDTQYF. Here the CDR3 DNA reads TGCGCCAGCAGTCAGGGGCCCCGGGACAGGTGCACAGATACGCAGTATTTT.